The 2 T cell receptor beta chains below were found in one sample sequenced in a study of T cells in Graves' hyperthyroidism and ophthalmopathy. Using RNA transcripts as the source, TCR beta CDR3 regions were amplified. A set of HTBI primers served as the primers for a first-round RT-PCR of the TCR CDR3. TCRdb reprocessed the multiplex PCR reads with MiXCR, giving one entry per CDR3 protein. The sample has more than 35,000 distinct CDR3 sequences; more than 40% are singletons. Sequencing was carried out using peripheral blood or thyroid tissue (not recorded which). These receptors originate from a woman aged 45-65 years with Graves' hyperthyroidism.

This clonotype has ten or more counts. The CDR3, as DNA: TGTGCCAGCTCACCGGTGAGTGATCAGCCCCAGCATTTT. It translates to CASSPVSDQPQHF. The chain uses TRBV18 and TRBJ1-5; no clear D. CDR3 length equals 13 residues. Germline loops: CDR1 KGHSH, CDR2 LQKENI. V was clipped by 3 bases and J by 5 bases, with 8 bases between them.

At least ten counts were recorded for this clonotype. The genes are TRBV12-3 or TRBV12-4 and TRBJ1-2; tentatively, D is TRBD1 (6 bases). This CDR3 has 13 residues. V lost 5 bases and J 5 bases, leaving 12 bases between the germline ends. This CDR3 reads CASSELGAYGYTF. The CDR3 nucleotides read TGTGCCAGCAGTGAGCTGGGGGCATATGGCTACACCTTC.